This is a list of T cell receptor beta chains from one sample in a study of regulatory T cells in long-lasting Graves disease. TCRdb re-analysed the multiplex PCR reads in MiXCR, keeping a single row per CDR3 protein. The sample consists of approximately 540,000 distinct CDR3 sequences, about 11% of them appearing once. This sample was shared with a second study, whose subject was T cells in Graves' hyperthyroidism and ophthalmopathy.

The input for sequencing was peripheral blood mononuclear cells (PBMCs), taken at new diagnosis, from a patient treated with antithyroid drugs. These receptors originate from a woman under 40 with Graves disease. The CDR3 runs from the conserved cysteine through the conserved F or W. The order of the fields is V gene, clone size, D gene, J gene, CDR3 DNA, CDR3 protein. A D gene is named only where the DNA matches it firmly. Size is omitted from some rows. Given values are once, few, many or a class for expanded clones.

TRBV30	few	NA	TRBJ2-1	TGTGCCTGGAGTGTTGATTTCGCGCTCAATGAGCAGTTCTTC	CAWSVDFALNEQFF
TRBV5-5	NA	TRBD1	TRBJ1-1	TGTGCCAGCAGCTTGGGACAGGGGACAATGAACACTGAAGCTTTCTTT	CASSLGQGTMNTEAFF
TRBV7-9	many	TRBD1	TRBJ1-2	TGTGCCAGCAGCTCTACAGGGGGAAGGGGATATGGCTACACCTTC	CASSSTGGRGYGYTF
TRBV20-1	many	TRBD2	TRBJ2-1	TGCAGTGCTAGAAAACTAGCGGGGTACAATGAGCAGTTCTTC	CSARKLAGYNEQFF
TRBV28	many	TRBD1	TRBJ1-5	TGTGCCAGCAGTCAGACGACAGGGGCAGGCAATCAGCCCCAGCATTTT	CASSQTTGAGNQPQHF
TRBV20-1	many	NA	TRBJ2-1	TGCAGTGCTAGCCGGGACTCTCTCAATGAGCAGTTCTTC	CSASRDSLNEQFF
TRBV4-1	few	NA	TRBJ2-7	TGCGCCAGCAGCCAAGCTGGACGGGGAGGTGAGCAGTACTTC	CASSQAGRGGEQYF
TRBV3-1	many	TRBD2	TRBJ2-3	TGTGCCAGCAGCCAAGATGAAGTCCTGATAGGACTAGCGGGAGTATCAGATACGCAGTATTTT	CASSQDEVLIGLAGVSDTQYF
TRBV20-1	few	TRBD2	TRBJ2-5	TGCAGTGCTAGAGATCAGGGACTAGCGGGAGAGGAAGGGGAGACCCAGTACTTC	CSARDQGLAGEEGETQYF
TRBV29-1	NA	NA	TRBJ2-7	TGCAGCGTTGAGCTGGGGCCCCGCGAGCAGTACTTC	CSVELGPREQYF
TRBV10-3	many	NA	TRBJ1-2	TGTGCCATCAGCGACACTAACTATGGCTACACCTTC	CAISDTNYGYTF
TRBV27	many	NA	TRBJ2-3	TGTGCCAGCAGTTCCCTCTTTGAAGATACGCAGTATTTT	CASSSLFEDTQYF
TRBV4-1	NA	TRBD1	TRBJ1-2	TGCGCCAGCAGCCCACAGGGGCCAGACTATGGCTACACCTTC	CASSPQGPDYGYTF
TRBV12-3/TRBV12-4	many	TRBD1	TRBJ2-1	TGTGCCAGCAGCAGGACAGGGAGTAAGCAGTTCTTC	CASSRTGSKQFF
TRBV20-1	many	TRBD2	TRBJ2-3	TGCAGTGCTGGGAAAGCGGGGGGCACAGATACGCAGTATTTT	CSAGKAGGTDTQYF
TRBV10-1	many	TRBD1	TRBJ2-5	TGCGCCAGCAGTGACGGACAGGGGGGTATGGAGACCCAGTACTTC	CASSDGQGGMETQYF
TRBV20-1	many	NA	TRBJ1-4	TGCAGTGCCCCCTGGGCGCATGAAAAACTGTTTTTT	CSAPWAHEKLFF
TRBV11-2	many	NA	TRBJ2-7	TGTGCCAGCAGCTCCGGGACGGGCGTCTACGAGCAGTACTTC	CASSSGTGVYEQYF
TRBV19	NA	NA	TRBJ2-1	TGTGCCAGTAGTACCTGGTCGATAGGAAATGAGCAGTTCTTC	CASSTWSIGNEQFF
TRBV19	NA	NA	TRBJ2-1	TGTGCCAGTAGTATAGTGGACTGTTACAATGAGCAGTCCTTC	CASSIVDCYNEQSF
TRBV20-1	many	TRBD2	TRBJ2-3	TGCAGTACCGTACTAGCGGGAGTAGTGACAGATACGCAGTATTTT	CSTVLAGVVTDTQYF
TRBV18	NA	TRBD2	TRBJ2-5	TGTGCCTGCTCATCAATAGCGGGAGATCAAGAGACCCAGTACTTC	CACSSIAGDQETQYF
TRBV19	many	TRBD2	TRBJ2-5	TGTGCCAGTAGTATCGGACTAGCGGAACCCCTAAGGGGACAAGAGACCCAGTACTTC	CASSIGLAEPLRGQETQYF
TRBV29-1	few	NA	TRBJ2-7	TGCAGCGTTGATAGGGGACGGGGCGGCAACTACGAGCAGTACTTC	CSVDRGRGGNYEQYF
TRBV6-5	many	NA	TRBJ1-1	TGTGCCAGCAGTTACTCCGGCAGGAACACTGAAGCTTTCTTT	CASSYSGRNTEAFF
TRBV6-5	many	NA	TRBJ1-2	TGTGCCAGCAGTTATCTGAAAGGGGCTGGCTATGGCTACACCTTC	CASSYLKGAGYGYTF
TRBV2	many	TRBD2	TRBJ2-5	TGTGCCAGCAGTGAGATAGCGGGCACTCAAGAGACCCAGTACTTC	CASSEIAGTQETQYF
TRBV28	many	TRBD2	TRBJ2-1	TGTGCCAGCATGGGTTCCGGGAGGTACCCATACAATGAGCAGTTCTTC	CASMGSGRYPYNEQFF
TRBV13	few	NA	TRBJ2-7	TGTGCCAGCAGCTTTTCGAGTGGAGAAAACGAGCAGTACTTC	CASSFSSGENEQYF
TRBV4-3	many	NA	TRBJ1-5	TGCGCCAGCAGCCAGGTATACGGACAGCCCCAGCATTTT	CASSQVYGQPQHF
TRBV2	many	NA	TRBJ2-3	TGTGCCAGCAGTGCTGGCAGAATAGGACTCCAGATCATCTTCTTT	CASSAGRIGLQIIFF
TRBV7-9	many	NA	TRBJ2-5	TGTGCCAGCAGCTTAGAGGGGGGTCGCGGCAGAGAGACCCAGTACTTC	CASSLEGGRGRETQYF
TRBV3-1	few	NA	TRBJ2-7	TGTGCCAGCAGCCAAGACTATCCCCAAATCAGGCCCTACGAGCAGTACTTC	CASSQDYPQIRPYEQYF
TRBV6-1	once	NA	TRBJ2-7	TGTGCCAGCAGCCCTGACTGGGGGAGCTCCTACGAGCAGTACTTC	CASSPDWGSSYEQYF
TRBV6-2/TRBV6-3	many	NA	TRBJ1-3	TGTGCCAGCAGTCCAGAGGGAGGGGGAAACACCATATATTTT	CASSPEGGGNTIYF
TRBV19	NA	TRBD1	TRBJ1-5	TGTGCCAGTTCCCACTCTGGGACAGGGTCGGATCAGCCCCAGCATTTT	CASSHSGTGSDQPQHF
TRBV5-8	many	NA	TRBJ2-1	TGTGCCAGCAGCACAGGGACCACCTTCTCGCAGTTCTTC	CASSTGTTFSQFF
TRBV15	NA	NA	TRBJ1-4	TGTGCCACCAGCGGAGGTACCCTTGCAACTAATGAAAAACTGTTTTTT	CATSGGTLATNEKLFF
TRBV20-1	many	NA	TRBJ1-2	TGCAGTGCTAGAGCGGGGGAAGGCTACACCTTC	CSARAGEGYTF
TRBV3-1	NA	NA	TRBJ2-1	TGTGCCAGCAGCCAAGATTGGGACGGGCACAATGAGCAGTTCTTC	CASSQDWDGHNEQFF
TRBV10-3	many	TRBD1	TRBJ1-1	TGTGCCATCAGTGAGTCGAAGATGGGACAGGGAAACACTGAAGCTTTCTTT	CAISESKMGQGNTEAFF
TRBV7-2	many	NA	TRBJ2-1	TGTGCCAGCAAGCCAGGGTCCCTAGGGTTGAATGAGCAGTTCTTC	CASKPGSLGLNEQFF
TRBV7-9	many	TRBD2	TRBJ2-7	TGTGCCAGCAGCTTCCAGCCGGTCGGACTAGCGGCCTACGAGCAGTACTTC	CASSFQPVGLAAYEQYF
TRBV7-8	many	TRBD2	TRBJ2-1	TGTGCCAGCAGCGCCCCGGGCGTCGCGGGAGAAGAGTTCTTC	CASSAPGVAGEEFF
TRBV4-1	NA	NA	TRBJ2-3	TGCGCCAGCAGCCAAACTTTTAGCATGCGAGGGCTAGGCGATACGCAGTATTTT	CASSQTFSMRGLGDTQYF
TRBV30	many	NA	TRBJ1-2	TGTGCCTGGAGTGTTCCCCTGGGACACCGCTACACCTTC	CAWSVPLGHRYTF
TRBV20-1	few	NA	TRBJ2-7	TGCAGTGCTAGAGATACGGTCGGGAGCTCCTACGAGCAGTACTTC	CSARDTVGSSYEQYF